This TCR beta chain was observed in a study of T-cell memory formation after mild COVID-19. Background on the study: Across donors, TCR clusters were largely donor specific.

V lost 2 bases to trimming and J lost 0 bases, with 8 bases between them. Germline loops: CDR1 SGHKS, CDR2 YYEKEE (reference sequence). This CDR3 is built from 14 residues. Points on this clonotype: Antigen specificity is unknown. A single base separates this from a much larger clone, so it may be a read error.

cDNA libraries for TCR alpha and TCR beta, carrying sample barcodes and UMIs, came from 5'RACE with constant-segment primers. TCRdb used MiXCR to reprocess the 5' RACE reads, holding one entry per CDR3 protein. This table has around 390,000 distinct CDR3 sequences, roughly 15% appearing once. Findings and limits, study-wide: In pre-infection memory, a portion of responding clones appeared, which suggested that cross-reactive memory joined. Contracting clones from day 15 to 85 showed balanced CD4/CD8; later expanders favored CD4+.

Sequenced: PBMCs or a T cell subset sorted from them (not recorded which). This TCR was sampled from a young man who had mild COVID-19 (a few samples of this study predate the infection). Cell type and time point are not known. The V call is TRBV5-5, the J call TRBJ1-1; D is unclear. The chain's CDR3 is CASSFMEVNTEAFF. As DNA, the CDR3 is TGTGCCAGCAGCTTTATGGAGGTGAACACTGAAGCTTTCTTT.